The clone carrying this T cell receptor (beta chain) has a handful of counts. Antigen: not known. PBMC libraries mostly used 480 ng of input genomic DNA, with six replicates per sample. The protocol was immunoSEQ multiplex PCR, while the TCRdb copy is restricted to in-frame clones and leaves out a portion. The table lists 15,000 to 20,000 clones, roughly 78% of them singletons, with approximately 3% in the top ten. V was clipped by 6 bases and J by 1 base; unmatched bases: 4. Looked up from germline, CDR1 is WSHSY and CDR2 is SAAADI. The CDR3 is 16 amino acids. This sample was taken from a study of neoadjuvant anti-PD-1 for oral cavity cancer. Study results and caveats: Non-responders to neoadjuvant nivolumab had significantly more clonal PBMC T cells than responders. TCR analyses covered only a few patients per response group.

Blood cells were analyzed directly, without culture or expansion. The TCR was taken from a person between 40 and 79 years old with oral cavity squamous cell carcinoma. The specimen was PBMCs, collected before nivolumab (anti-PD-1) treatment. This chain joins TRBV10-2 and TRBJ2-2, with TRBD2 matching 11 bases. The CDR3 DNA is TGCGCCAGCAGGGGTCTAGCGGGAGGGAACACCGGGGAGCTGTTTTTT. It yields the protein CASRGLAGGNTGELFF.